A single sample is the source of the 20 T cell receptor beta chains below, sequenced in a study of shared clonotypes between healthy human individuals. Assay used: immunoSEQ multiplex PCR; TCRdb lists only in-frame clones, some missing. Of a few million clones in the sample, over 90% were seen once. The sample consisted of naive CD4+ T cells from PBMCs. The subset: CD45RA+ positively selected. These receptors were obtained from a man aged 18-30 years in good health. Some clones in this sample may be carry-over from other donors' samples.

The chain employs TRBV28 and TRBJ1-4; D might be TRBD1 (6 bases). CDR3 length: 17 residues. Trimming took 3 bases from V and 7 from J, leaving 21 bases between them. The germline V gene has CDR1 MDHEN and CDR2 SYDVKM. The CDR3 here is CASSFNQRGYDREKLFF. The DNA of the CDR3 is TGTGCCAGCAGTTTCAACCAGAGGGGGTATGATCGTGAAAAACTGTTTTTT. The full variable domain, its missing parts supplied by reference TRBV28 and TRBJ1-4, is DVKVTQSSRYLVKRTGEKVFLECVQDMDHENMFWYRQDPGLGLRLIYFSYDVKMKEKGDIPEGYSVSREKKERFSLILESASTNQTSMYLCASSFNQRGYDREKLFFGSGTQLSVL.

The chain carries TRBV25-1 and TRBJ1-1; TRBD1 is a possible D gene (5 bases). The V end lost 3 bases, the J end lost 5 bases, and 10 bases lay between the germline ends. From germline, CDR1 is MGHDK and CDR2 SYGVNS. This CDR3 region has 13 residues. CDR3 residues: CASSDQEGTEAFF. The CDR3 DNA reads as TGTGCCAGCAGTGACCAGGAGGGGACTGAAGCTTTCTTT.

This clone was observed a single time. The same CDR3 arises from other DNA sequences in this sample as well. V usage is TRBV28 and J usage is TRBJ2-6; D gene ambiguous. Looked up from germline, CDR1 is MDHEN and CDR2 is SYDVKM. This CDR3 has 12 residues. Trimming took off 7 bases at V and 4 bases at J, with 5 bases between the two ends. The CDR3 DNA sequence: TGTGCCAGCAAGACCGGGGCCAACGTCCTGACTTTC. Its translation is CASKTGANVLTF.

The rearrangement links TRBV30 to TRBJ2-1; D might be TRBD2 (5 bases). This CDR3 is built from 14 residues. CDR1 is GTSNPN and CDR2 is SVGIG in the germline V gene (reference sequence). The V gene lost 8 bases and the J gene lost 1 base, with 15 bases spanning the gap. The chain's CDR3 is CATRLSGSYNEQFF. The CDR3 nucleotides are TGTGCCACGAGACTATCGGGGTCCTACAATGAGCAGTTCTTC.

V gene TRBV7-9 combines with J gene TRBJ2-2, with 11 bases matching TRBD2. With V trimmed by 6 bases and J by 6 bases, 12 bases remained unmatched. Germline CDR1 reads SEHNR; CDR2 reads FQNEAQ (reference sequence). This CDR3 comprises 17 residues. CDR3 sequence: CASRQNLSGRAAGELFF. Written as DNA, the CDR3 is TGTGCCAGCAGACAAAACCTTAGCGGGAGGGCCGCCGGGGAGCTGTTTTTT.

The chain carries TRBV7-8 and TRBJ2-3, with D perhaps matching TRBD1 (5 bases). The CDR3 totals 14 residues. The germline V gene encodes CDR1 SGHVS and CDR2 FQNEAQ. Trimming stripped 2 bases from V and 6 bases from J, with 12 bases between. Here the CDR3 reads CASSLPQGDDTQYF. The CDR3 DNA is TGTGCCAGCAGCTTACCGCAGGGTGACGATACGCAGTATTTT.

The rearrangement joins TRBV5-1 to TRBJ2-7; 7 bases fit TRBD1. V was clipped by 7 bases and J by 2 bases; unmatched bases: 15. The CDR3 contains 16 residues. Germline assignment: CDR1 SGHRS and CDR2 YFSETQ. CDR3 coding DNA: TGCGCCAGCCAAAGAGACCGGGACAGCCAAGCCTACGAGCAGTACTTC. Amino acid sequence: CASQRDRDSQAYEQYF. Combining the CDR3 with reference TRBV5-1 and TRBJ2-7 gives the whole variable domain KAGVTQTPRYLIKTRGQQVTLSCSPISGHRSVSWYQQTPGQGLQFLFEYFSETQRNKGNFPGRFSGRQFSNSRSEMNVSTLELGDSALYLCASQRDRDSQAYEQYFGPGTRLTVT.

The chain combines TRBV4-1 with TRBJ2-1; D unresolved. CDR3 size: 11 residues. Germline V gene sequence: CDR1 MGHRA, CDR2 YSYEKL. Deletions cut 7 bases from V and 2 bases from J, with 3 bases between. The CDR3 loop reads CASKAYNEQFF. CDR3 in DNA: TGCGCCAGCAAAGCCTACAATGAGCAGTTCTTC.

The chain combines TRBV7-7 with TRBJ2-7; 8 nucleotides line up with TRBD1. The germline gives CDR1 SSHAT, CDR2 FNYEAQ (reference sequence). This CDR3 comprises 9 residues. The CDR3 protein is CASSFDRGV. The CDR3 DNA reads as TGTGCCAGCAGCTTCGACAGGGGAGTC.

The chain uses TRBV28 and TRBJ2-7; TRBD1 is a possible D gene (5 bases). The germline gives CDR1 MDHEN, CDR2 SYDVKM. This CDR3 spans 12 amino acids. V dropped 5 bases and J dropped 6 bases, with 11 bases sitting between them. This CDR3 reads CASSTLRVEQYF. DNA of the CDR3: TGTGCCAGCAGTACCCTCAGGGTCGAGCAGTACTTC.

The chain recombines TRBV7-9 with TRBJ1-4; no clear D gene. CDR1 and CDR2 (germline): SEHNR, FQNEAQ (reference sequence). The CDR3 length is 14 residues. Trimming pared 5 bases from V and 4 bases from J, leaving 11 bases between. This chain's CDR3 is CASSPSGSNEKLFF. Written as DNA, the CDR3 is TGTGCCAGCAGCCCCTCGGGGAGTAATGAAAAACTGTTTTTT.

The V gene is TRBV18, the J gene TRBJ2-2; D remains ambiguous. Germline V gene data show CDR1 as KGHSH and CDR2 as LQKENI. CDR3 length equals 13 residues. Trimming shortened V by 5 bases and J by 1 base, and 5 bases separated the two germline ends. DNA for the CDR3: TGTGCCAGCTCAGTTCAGAACACCGGGGAGCTGTTTTTT. Its protein is CASSVQNTGELFF.

The chain joins TRBV2 to TRBJ2-5, with a possible D match to TRBD1 (5 bases). The CDR3 contains 14 residues. The germline V gene has CDR1 SNHLY and CDR2 FYNNEI. V was trimmed by 7 bases and J by 0 bases, leaving 12 bases between them. The CDR3 bases are TGTGCCAGCACCAGGGCTTCGTACCAAGAGACCCAGTACTTC. Protein: CASTRASYQETQYF.

This sequence joins TRBV30 and TRBJ2-3; D may be TRBD1 or TRBD2 (6 bases each). V was trimmed by 5 bases and J by 0 bases, leaving 15 bases between them. The CDR3 is 15 residues long. Germline V gives CDR1 GTSNPN, CDR2 SVGIG (reference sequence). The CDR3 coding sequence is TGTGCCTGGGGGGGCGGGGCCCCTAGCACAGATACGCAGTATTTT. Translated, it gives CAWGGGAPSTDTQYF.

This rearrangement joins TRBV7-2 to TRBJ2-2; 10 positions match TRBD2. V lost 3 bases, J lost 5 bases, and 6 bases stayed unmatched. This CDR3 has 16 amino acids. Germline CDR1 is SGHTA and CDR2 is FQGNSA. CDR3 sequence (DNA): TGTGCCAGCAGCTTCCACGGGACTAGCGAGACCGGGGAGCTGTTTTTT. Translation: CASSFHGTSETGELFF.

The chain links TRBV6-5 to TRBJ1-1; TRBD1 matches at 8 bases. The length of the CDR3 is 15 residues. Germline V gene sequence: CDR1 MNHEY, CDR2 SVGAGI. V gave up 4 bases and J gave up 5 bases; unmatched junction bases: 9. The CDR3 here is CASSFHTGGGTEAFF. In DNA form, the CDR3 reads TGTGCCAGCAGTTTCCATACAGGGGGAGGAACTGAAGCTTTCTTT.

The chain couples TRBV18 to TRBJ2-1; weak D call: TRBD2 (6 bases). The ends were cut back, 6 bases at V and 5 bases at J, with 14 bases in the middle. Germline CDR1 KGHSH, CDR2 LQKENI. The CDR3 loop spans 14 amino acids. The CDR3 region has the DNA TGTGCCAGCTCGCCCATGGGACTCAACAATGAGCAGTTCTTC. This sequence encodes CASSPMGLNNEQFF.

This chain connects TRBV4-1 to TRBJ2-3, with TRBD1 matching 7 bases. CDR1 is MGHRA and CDR2 is YSYEKL in the germline V gene. This CDR3 is built from 15 residues. V shed 6 bases, J shed 1 base, and the junction held 7 bases outside the gene matches. The CDR3 region is CASSRGGAGTDTQYF. DNA for the CDR3: TGCGCCAGCAGTCGAGGGGGCGCCGGCACAGATACGCAGTATTTT.

The count of this clone is one. The chain couples TRBV5-4 to TRBJ2-5; 9 bases match TRBD1. This CDR3 spans 15 amino acids. Per germline, CDR1 SGHNT and CDR2 YYREEE (reference sequence). The junction had 8 bases not matched to a gene; V was cut back by 6 bases and J by 2 bases. CDR3: CASTVGGTGQETQYF. In DNA, the CDR3 is TGTGCCAGCACTGTGGGCGGGACAGGGCAAGAGACCCAGTACTTC.

There are a few counts of this clone. The genes are TRBV15 and TRBJ1-1; a possible D gene is TRBD1 (5 bases). V dropped 5 bases and J dropped 3 bases, with 13 bases sitting between them. The CDR3 spans 14 residues. Per germline, CDR1 LNHNV and CDR2 YYDKDF (reference sequence). CDR3 DNA sequence: TGTGCCACCAGCCAGGACAAGTGGGACACTGAAGCTTTCTTT. This translates into CATSQDKWDTEAFF.